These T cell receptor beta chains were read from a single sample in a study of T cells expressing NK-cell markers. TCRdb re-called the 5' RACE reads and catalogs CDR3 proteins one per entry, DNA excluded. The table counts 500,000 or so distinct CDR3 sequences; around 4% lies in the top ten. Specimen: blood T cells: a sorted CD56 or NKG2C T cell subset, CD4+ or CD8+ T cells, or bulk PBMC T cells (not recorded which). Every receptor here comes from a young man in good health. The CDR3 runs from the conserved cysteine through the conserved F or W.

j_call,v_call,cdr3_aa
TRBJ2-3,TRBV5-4,CASSSPGTGATDTQYF
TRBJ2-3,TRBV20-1,CSAPGLAGAPSRADTQYF
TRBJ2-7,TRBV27,CASSRLGTGPSYEQYF
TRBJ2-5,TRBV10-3,CAIMNGRTQYF
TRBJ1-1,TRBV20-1,CSARSQAEALNTEAFF
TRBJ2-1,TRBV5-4,CASSAVEQNEQFF
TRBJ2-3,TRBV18,CASSPNLAGGRNTQYF
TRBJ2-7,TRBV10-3,CAISEGSGRGPYEQYF
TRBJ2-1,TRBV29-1,CSVEEGGTYNEQFF
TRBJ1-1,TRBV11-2,CASSQVLGTEAFF
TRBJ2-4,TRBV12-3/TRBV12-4,CASSPLAGGVKNIQYF
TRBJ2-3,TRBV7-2,CASSLERGGRGDTQYF
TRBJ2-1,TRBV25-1,CASGAVGQLYNEQFF
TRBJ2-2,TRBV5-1,CASSLQRETGELFF
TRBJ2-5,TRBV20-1,CSASGLAGGPVQETQYF
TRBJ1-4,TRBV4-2,CASSFAEKLFF
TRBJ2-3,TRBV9,CASSVGLGQMHTDTQYF
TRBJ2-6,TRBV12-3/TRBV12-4,CASSSEANVLTF
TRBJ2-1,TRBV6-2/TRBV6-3,CASSPSSGRAPFF
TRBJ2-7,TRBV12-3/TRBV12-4,CASSFRAASSNEQYF
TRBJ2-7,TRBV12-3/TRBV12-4,CASGGQGGTYEQYF
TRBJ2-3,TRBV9,CASSVRLAGDDTQYF
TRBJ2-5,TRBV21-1,CASSKGLQGQETQYF
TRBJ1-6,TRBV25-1,CASSEDSVTLHF
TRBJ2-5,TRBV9,CASSQGINTQRGETQYF
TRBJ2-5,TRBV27,CASSFGTPGLPKSF
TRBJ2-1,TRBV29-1,CSVGGDSSVNEQFF
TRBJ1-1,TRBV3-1,CASSQDGGRNTEAFF
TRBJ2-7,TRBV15,CATSRDAKSGSYEQYF
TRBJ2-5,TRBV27,CASSLLGSDQETQYF
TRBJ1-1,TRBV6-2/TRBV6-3,CASSYSRGAGAPNTEAFF
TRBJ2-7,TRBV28,CASSSRGYEQYF
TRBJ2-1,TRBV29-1,CSVEGLAGGYEQFF